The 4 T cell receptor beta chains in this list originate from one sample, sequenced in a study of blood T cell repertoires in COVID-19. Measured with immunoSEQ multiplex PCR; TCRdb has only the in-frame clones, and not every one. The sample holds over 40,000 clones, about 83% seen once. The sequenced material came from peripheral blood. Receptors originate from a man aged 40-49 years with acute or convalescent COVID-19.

The CDR3 DNA reads as TGTGCCAGCAGCCAAGTCCGTTCACCCCTCCACTTT. Protein: CASSQVRSPLHF. The genes are TRBV3-1 (or the pseudogene TRBV3-2) and TRBJ1-6; D is uncertain. V was cut by 1 base and J by 9 bases, with 4 bases left in between. The CDR3 totals 12 residues. CDR1 and CDR2 (germline): LGHDT, YNNKEL (reference sequence).

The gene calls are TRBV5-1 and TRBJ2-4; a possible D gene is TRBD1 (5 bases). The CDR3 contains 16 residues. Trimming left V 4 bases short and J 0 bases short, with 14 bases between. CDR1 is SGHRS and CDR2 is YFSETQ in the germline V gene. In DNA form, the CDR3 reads TGCGCCAGCAGCGCAGCAGGGTATCTAGCCAAAAACATTCAGTACTTC. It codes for CASSAAGYLAKNIQYF. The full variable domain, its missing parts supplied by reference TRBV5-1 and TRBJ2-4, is KAGVTQTPRYLIKTRGQQVTLSCSPISGHRSVSWYQQTPGQGLQFLFEYFSETQRNKGNFPGRFSGRQFSNSRSEMNVSTLELGDSALYLCASSAAGYLAKNIQYFGAGTRLSVL.

The CDR3 here is CASSYRSNLNTEAFF. CDR3 nucleotide sequence: TGTGCCAGCAGCTACAGAAGCAACCTGAACACTGAAGCTTTCTTT. This chain uses TRBV3-1 (or the pseudogene TRBV3-2) with TRBJ1-1; D gene unclear. V lost 5 bases to trimming and J lost 0 bases, with 13 bases between them. Germline values: CDR1 LGHDT, CDR2 YNNKEL (reference sequence). The length of the CDR3 is 15 residues.

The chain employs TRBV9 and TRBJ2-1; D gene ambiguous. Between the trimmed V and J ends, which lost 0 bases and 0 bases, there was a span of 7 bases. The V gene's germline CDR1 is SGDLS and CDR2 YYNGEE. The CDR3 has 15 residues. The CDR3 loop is CASSVEAISYNEQFF. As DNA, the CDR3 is TGTGCCAGCAGCGTAGAAGCGATCTCCTACAATGAGCAGTTCTTC.